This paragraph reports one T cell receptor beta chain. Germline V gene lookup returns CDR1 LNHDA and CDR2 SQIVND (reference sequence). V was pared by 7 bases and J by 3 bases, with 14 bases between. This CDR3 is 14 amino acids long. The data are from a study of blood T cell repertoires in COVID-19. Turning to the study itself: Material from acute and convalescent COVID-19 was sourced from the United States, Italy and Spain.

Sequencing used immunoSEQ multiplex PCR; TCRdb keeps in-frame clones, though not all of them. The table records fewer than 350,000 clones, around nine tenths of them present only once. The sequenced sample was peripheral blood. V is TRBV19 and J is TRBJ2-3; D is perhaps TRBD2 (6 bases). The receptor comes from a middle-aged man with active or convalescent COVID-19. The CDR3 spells CASTWRGTTDTQYF. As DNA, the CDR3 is TGTGCCAGTACGTGGAGGGGTACAACAGATACGCAGTATTTT. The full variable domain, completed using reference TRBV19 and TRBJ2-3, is DGGITQSPKYLFRKEGQNVTLSCEQNLNHDAMYWYRQDPGQGLRLIYYSQIVNDFQKGDIAEGYSVSREKKESFPLTVTSAQKNPTAFYLCASTWRGTTDTQYFGPGTRLTVL.